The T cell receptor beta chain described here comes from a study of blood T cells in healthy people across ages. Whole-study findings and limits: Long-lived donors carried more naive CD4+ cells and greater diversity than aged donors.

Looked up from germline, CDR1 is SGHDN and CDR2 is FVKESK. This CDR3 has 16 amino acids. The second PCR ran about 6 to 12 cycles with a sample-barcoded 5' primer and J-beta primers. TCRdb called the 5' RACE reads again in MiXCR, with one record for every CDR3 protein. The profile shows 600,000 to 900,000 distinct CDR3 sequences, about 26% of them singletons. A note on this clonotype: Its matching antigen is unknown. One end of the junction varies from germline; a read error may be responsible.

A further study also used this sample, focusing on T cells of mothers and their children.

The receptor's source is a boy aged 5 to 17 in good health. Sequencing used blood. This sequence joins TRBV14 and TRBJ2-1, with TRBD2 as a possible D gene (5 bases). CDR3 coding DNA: TGTGCCAGCGGCCAGGACGAAGGGAGCTCCTACAATGAGCAGTTCTTC. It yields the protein CASGQDEGSSYNEQFF.